What follows are 16 T cell receptor beta chains derived from one specimen sequenced in a study of cytomegalovirus exposure and HLA in healthy donors. Clones were read by immunoSEQ multiplex PCR, and TCRdb kept only the in-frame ones, dropping some. This table has about 190,000 clones, about 80% appearing once. The sequenced material came from PBMCs. The receptors derive from a young man in good health and CMV-seropositive.

This clone was counted a few times. The chain employs TRBV29-1 and TRBJ1-1; D remains unclear. The germline gives CDR1 SQVTM, CDR2 ANQGSEA. V was clipped by 7 bases and J by 1 base, with 10 bases between them. CDR3 length: 12 residues. The CDR3 coding sequence is TGCAGCGCGACGGACTCGAACACTGAAGCTTTCTTT. Encoded protein: CSATDSNTEAFF. Full variable domain (rest looked up from reference TRBV29-1 and TRBJ1-1): SAVISQKPSRDICQRGTSLTIQCQVDSQVTMMFWYRQQPGQSLTLIATANQGSEATYESGFVIDKFPISRPNLTFSTLTVSNMSPEDSSIYLCSATDSNTEAFFGQGTRLTVV.

The chain employs TRBV11-2 and TRBJ2-3; perhaps TRBD2 as D (5 bases). Germline V gene data show CDR1 as SGHAT and CDR2 as FQNNGV. This CDR3 contains 15 residues. The V end was cut by 1 base, the J end by 1 base, with 9 bases between. Written as DNA, the CDR3 is TGTGCCAGCAGCTTAGGAACCGGGGGCACAGATACGCAGTATTTT. Protein product: CASSLGTGGTDTQYF.

The chain links TRBV5-1 to TRBJ2-1; D unclear. The CDR3 totals 14 residues. Trimming pared 1 base from V and 6 bases from J, leaving 11 bases between. In germline, CDR1 is SGHRS, CDR2 YFSETQ. DNA for the CDR3: TGCGCCAGCAGCTTGCCCCCAGGTTCCAATGAGCAGTTCTTC. Translated, it gives CASSLPPGSNEQFF. Full variable domain (missing parts from reference TRBV5-1 and TRBJ2-1): KAGVTQTPRYLIKTRGQQVTLSCSPISGHRSVSWYQQTPGQGLQFLFEYFSETQRNKGNFPGRFSGRQFSNSRSEMNVSTLELGDSALYLCASSLPPGSNEQFFGPGTRLTVL.

The chain joins TRBV30 to TRBJ1-2, with a tentative D call TRBD1 (5 bases). The CDR3 consists of 13 residues. The germline V gene has CDR1 GTSNPN and CDR2 SVGIG (reference sequence). Trimming took off 0 bases at V and 8 bases at J, with 13 bases between the two ends. CDR3 nucleotides: TGTGCCTGGAGTGTACTGGGGGAGGGAGGCTACACCTTC. Translating it yields CAWSVLGEGGYTF.

The chain couples TRBV9 to TRBJ2-7; 10 bases line up with TRBD2. This CDR3 region has 15 residues. V trimming: 0 bases; J trimming: 5 bases; junction bases outside the gene matches: 5. Looked up from germline, CDR1 is SGDLS and CDR2 is YYNGEE. The DNA of the CDR3 is TGTGCCAGCAGCGTAGGTTCTAGCGGGAGAGACGAGCAGTACTTC. It translates to CASSVGSSGRDEQYF.

The genes are TRBV5-5 and TRBJ2-7, with a tentative D call TRBD1 (5 bases). In germline, CDR1 is SGHKS, CDR2 YYEKEE (reference sequence). The CDR3 extends over 12 amino acids. With 4 bases removed from V and 4 bases from J, the gap between germline ends came to 9 bases. The CDR3 protein is CASSIDSYEQYF. In DNA, the CDR3 is TGTGCCAGCAGCATTGACAGTTACGAGCAGTACTTC.

This clone was found once. V usage is TRBV30 and J usage is TRBJ2-3, with D unresolved. V dropped 0 bases and J dropped 0 bases, with 4 bases sitting between them. CDR1 is GTSNPN and CDR2 is SVGIG in the germline V gene (reference sequence). The CDR3 totals 13 residues. CDR3 sequence (DNA): TGTGCCTGGAGTGTCGGGAGCACAGATACGCAGTATTTT. Translated, it gives CAWSVGSTDTQYF. Filled out from reference TRBV30 and TRBJ2-3, the complete variable domain reads SQTIHQWPATLVQPVGSPLSLECTVEGTSNPNLYWYRQAAGRGLQLLFYSVGIGQISSEVPQNLSASRPQDRQFILSSKKLLLSDSGFYLCAWSVGSTDTQYFGPGTRLTVL.

The count of this clone is one. The gene calls are TRBV7-3 and TRBJ2-3, with 9 bases lining up with TRBD2. The length of the CDR3 is 16 residues. V shed 2 bases, J shed 4 bases, and the junction held 7 bases outside the gene matches. Germline assignment: CDR1 SGHTA and CDR2 FQGTGA. For the CDR3, the DNA is TGTGCCAGCAGCTTAGGGGCTAGCGGGACGGCAGATACGCAGTATTTT. Encoded protein: CASSLGASGTADTQYF.

The CDR3 loop reads CASSLLGPLTQYF. CDR3 in DNA: TGTGCCAGCAGTTTATTGGGGCCGTTGACGCAGTATTTT. The chain joins TRBV28 to TRBJ2-3, with TRBD1 as a possible D gene (5 bases). Germline assignment: CDR1 MDHEN and CDR2 SYDVKM. This CDR3 is built from 13 residues. V lost 1 base to trimming and J lost 9 bases, with 11 bases between them. Using reference TRBV28 and TRBJ2-3 for the parts outside the CDR3, the full variable domain is DVKVTQSSRYLVKRTGEKVFLECVQDMDHENMFWYRQDPGLGLRLIYFSYDVKMKEKGDIPEGYSVSREKKERFSLILESASTNQTSMYLCASSLLGPLTQYFGPGTRLTVL.

The chain recombines TRBV27 with TRBJ2-7; TRBD2 agrees at 9 bases. The ends lost 2 bases at V and 5 bases at J; junction bases unmatched: 7. The CDR3 sequence is 15 residues long. In germline, CDR1 is MNHEY, CDR2 SMNVEV (reference sequence). The CDR3 region has the DNA TGTGCCAGCAGTTTACGGTTGACTAGCGGCCACGAGCAGTACTTC. Translated, it gives CASSLRLTSGHEQYF.

This rearrangement joins TRBV6-1 to TRBJ1-5; D unclear. Germline lookup yields CDR1 MNHNS and CDR2 SASEGT. Deletions cut 0 bases from V and 3 bases from J, with 15 bases between. The CDR3 is 17 residues long. The CDR3 bases are TGTGCCAGCAGTGAAGCGCCCGGGGATCCTTCCAATCAGCCCCAGCATTTT. Translating gives CASSEAPGDPSNQPQHF.

This clone has only a few counts. This rearrangement joins TRBV6-6 to TRBJ1-2; D not resolved. The CDR3 runs to 16 residues. V was clipped by 3 bases and J by 8 bases, with 22 bases between them. Looked up from germline, CDR1 is MNHNY and CDR2 is SVGAGI (reference sequence). CDR3 sequence (DNA): TGTGCCAGCAGTTATTTGGCAAGCGACCTTAGTGAAGGCTACACCTTC. It translates to CASSYLASDLSEGYTF.

The V and J genes are TRBV18 and TRBJ2-7; 7 bases fit TRBD2. With V trimmed by 0 bases and J by 0 bases, 11 bases remained unmatched. The CDR3 length is 18 residues. Germline lookup yields CDR1 KGHSH and CDR2 LQKENI. The chain's CDR3 is CASSPPRASGWSSYEQYF. DNA of the CDR3: TGTGCCAGCTCACCACCGAGAGCTAGCGGTTGGAGCTCCTACGAGCAGTACTTC.

The chain recombines TRBV9 with TRBJ1-2; no clear D gene. V lost 4 bases and J 2 bases, leaving 15 bases between the germline ends. This CDR3 comprises 15 residues. CDR1 is SGDLS and CDR2 is YYNGEE in the germline V gene. DNA of the CDR3: TGTGCCAGCAGCCCCTCACCGGCAGCGAACTATGGCTACACCTTC. Translated, it gives CASSPSPAANYGYTF.

This clone was detected once. The CDR3 region is CASSFQGGETQYF. The CDR3 bases are TGTGCCAGCAGCTTTCAGGGCGGAGAGACCCAGTACTTC. This sequence joins TRBV9 and TRBJ2-5; D is possibly TRBD1 (5 bases). The CDR3 is 13 amino acids. The germline V gene encodes CDR1 SGDLS and CDR2 YYNGEE. The ends were cut back, 4 bases at V and 4 bases at J, with 11 bases in the middle.

J is TRBJ2-1 and V is TRBV10-3, with 15 nucleotides matching TRBD2. V shed 0 bases, J shed 6 bases, and the junction held 6 bases outside the gene matches. This CDR3 is 18 amino acids long. The germline gives CDR1 ENHRY, CDR2 SYGVKD. The CDR3 DNA sequence: TGTGCCATCAGTGAGTCTTCCGGGACTAGCGGGAGGAGCAATGAGCAGTTCTTC. This sequence encodes CAISESSGTSGRSNEQFF.